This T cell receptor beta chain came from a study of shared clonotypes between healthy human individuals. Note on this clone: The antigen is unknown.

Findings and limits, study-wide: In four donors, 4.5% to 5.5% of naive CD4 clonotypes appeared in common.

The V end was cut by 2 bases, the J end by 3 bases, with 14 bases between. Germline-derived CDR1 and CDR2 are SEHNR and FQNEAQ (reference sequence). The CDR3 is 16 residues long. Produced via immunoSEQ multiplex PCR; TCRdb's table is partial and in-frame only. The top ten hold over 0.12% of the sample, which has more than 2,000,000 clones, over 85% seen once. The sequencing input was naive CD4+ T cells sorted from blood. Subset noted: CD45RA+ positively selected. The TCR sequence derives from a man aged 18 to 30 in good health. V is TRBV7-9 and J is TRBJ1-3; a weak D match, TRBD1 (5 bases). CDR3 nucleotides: TGTGCCAGCAGCTTACTAGTTGTGGGGCTTGGAAACACCATATATTTT. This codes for CASSLLVVGLGNTIYF.